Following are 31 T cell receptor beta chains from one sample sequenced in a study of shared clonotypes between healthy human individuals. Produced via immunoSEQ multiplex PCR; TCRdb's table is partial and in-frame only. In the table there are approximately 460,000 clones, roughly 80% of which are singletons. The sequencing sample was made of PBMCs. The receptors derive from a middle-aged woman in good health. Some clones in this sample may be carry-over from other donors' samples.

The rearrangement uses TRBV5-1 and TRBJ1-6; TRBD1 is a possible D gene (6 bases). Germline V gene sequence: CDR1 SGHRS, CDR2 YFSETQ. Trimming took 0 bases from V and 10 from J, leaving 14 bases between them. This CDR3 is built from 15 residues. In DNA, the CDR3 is TGCGCCAGCAGCTTGGATGCGACAGGCCAGTCACCCCTCCACTTT. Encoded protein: CASSLDATGQSPLHF.

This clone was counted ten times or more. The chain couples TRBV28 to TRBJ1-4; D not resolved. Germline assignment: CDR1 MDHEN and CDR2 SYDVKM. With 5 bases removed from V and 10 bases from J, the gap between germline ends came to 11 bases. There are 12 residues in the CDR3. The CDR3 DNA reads TGTGCCAGCAGTCCCCCCCGGGGAAAACTGTTTTTT. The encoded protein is CASSPPRGKLFF.

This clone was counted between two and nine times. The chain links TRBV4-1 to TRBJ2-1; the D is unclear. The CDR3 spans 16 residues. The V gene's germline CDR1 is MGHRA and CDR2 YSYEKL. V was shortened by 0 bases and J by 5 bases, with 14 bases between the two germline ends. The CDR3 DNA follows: TGCGCCAGCAGCCAAGATCGTGGCCGTCCCAACAATGAGCAGTTCTTC. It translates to CASSQDRGRPNNEQFF.

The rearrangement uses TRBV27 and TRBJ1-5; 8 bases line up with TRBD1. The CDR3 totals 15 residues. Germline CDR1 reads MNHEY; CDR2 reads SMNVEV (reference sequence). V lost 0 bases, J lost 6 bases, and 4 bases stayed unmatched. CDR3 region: CASSLSAGGGQPQHF. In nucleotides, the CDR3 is TGTGCCAGCAGTTTATCGGCAGGGGGCGGTCAGCCCCAGCATTTT.

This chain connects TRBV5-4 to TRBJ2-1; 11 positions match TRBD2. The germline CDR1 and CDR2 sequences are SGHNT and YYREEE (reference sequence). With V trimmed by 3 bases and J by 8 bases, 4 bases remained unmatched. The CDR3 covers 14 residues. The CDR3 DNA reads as TGTGCCAGCAGCTCGTCACTAGCGGGAGATGAGCAGTTCTTC. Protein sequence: CASSSSLAGDEQFF. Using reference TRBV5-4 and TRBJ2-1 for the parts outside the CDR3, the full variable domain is ETGVTQSPTHLIKTRGQQVTLRCSSQSGHNTVSWYQQALGQGPQFIFQYYREEENGRGNFPPRFSGLQFPNYSSELNVNALELDDSALYLCASSSSLAGDEQFFGPGTRLTVL.

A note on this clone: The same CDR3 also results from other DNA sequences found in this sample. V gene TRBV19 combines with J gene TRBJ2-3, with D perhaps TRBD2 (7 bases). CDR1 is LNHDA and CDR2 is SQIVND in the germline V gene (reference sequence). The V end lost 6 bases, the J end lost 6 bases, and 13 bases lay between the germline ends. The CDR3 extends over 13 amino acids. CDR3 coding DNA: TGTGCCAGTAGCGTAGGGGGGGCGGATACGCAGTATTTT. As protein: CASSVGGADTQYF.

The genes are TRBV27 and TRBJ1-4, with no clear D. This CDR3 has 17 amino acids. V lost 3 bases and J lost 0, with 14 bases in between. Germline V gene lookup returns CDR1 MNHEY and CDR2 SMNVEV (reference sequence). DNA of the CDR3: TGTGCCAGCAGTTTTAACGGGTACACTGCAACTAATGAAAAACTGTTTTTT. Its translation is CASSFNGYTATNEKLFF.

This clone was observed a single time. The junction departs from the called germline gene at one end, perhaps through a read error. The CDR3, as DNA: TGTGCCAGCAGTGTAGGGACAGGAAGTACCCTTGAAGCTTTCTTT. Protein: CASSVGTGSTLEAFF. The chain links TRBV9 to TRBJ1-1; 8 bases line up with TRBD1. The CDR3 is 15 residues long. Germline CDR1 is SGDLS and CDR2 is YYNGEE.

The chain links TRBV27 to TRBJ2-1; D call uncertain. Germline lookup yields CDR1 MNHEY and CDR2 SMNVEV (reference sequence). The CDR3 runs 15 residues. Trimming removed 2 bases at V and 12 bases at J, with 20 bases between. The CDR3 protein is CASSLKPVDNEVQFF. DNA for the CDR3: TGTGCCAGCAGTTTAAAGCCAGTCGACAATGAGGTGCAGTTCTTC.

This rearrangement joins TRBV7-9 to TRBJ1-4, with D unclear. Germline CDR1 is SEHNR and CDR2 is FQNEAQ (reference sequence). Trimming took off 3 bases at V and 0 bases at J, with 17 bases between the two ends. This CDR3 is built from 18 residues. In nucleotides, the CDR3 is TGTGCCAGCAGCTTTGCCCGTCCCATTCGTGCAACTAATGAAAAACTGTTTTTT. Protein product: CASSFARPIRATNEKLFF.

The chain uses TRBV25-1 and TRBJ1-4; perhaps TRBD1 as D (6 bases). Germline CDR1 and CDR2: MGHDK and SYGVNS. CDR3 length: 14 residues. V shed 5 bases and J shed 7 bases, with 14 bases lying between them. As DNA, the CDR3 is TGTGCCAGCAGTCGAGGGGGGCCTAGTGAAAAACTGTTTTTT. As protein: CASSRGGPSEKLFF.

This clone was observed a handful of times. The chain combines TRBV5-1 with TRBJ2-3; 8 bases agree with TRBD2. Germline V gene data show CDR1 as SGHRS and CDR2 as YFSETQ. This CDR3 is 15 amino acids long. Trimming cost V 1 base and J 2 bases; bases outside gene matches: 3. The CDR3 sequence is CASSLISGTTDTQYF. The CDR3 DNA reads TGCGCCAGCAGCTTGATTAGCGGGACCACAGATACGCAGTATTTT.

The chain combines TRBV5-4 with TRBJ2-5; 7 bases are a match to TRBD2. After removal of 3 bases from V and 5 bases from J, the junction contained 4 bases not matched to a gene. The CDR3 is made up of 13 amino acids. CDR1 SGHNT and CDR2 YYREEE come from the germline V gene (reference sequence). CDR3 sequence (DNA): TGTGCCAGCAGCTCGCGGGGGACGGAGACCCAGTACTTC. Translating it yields CASSSRGTETQYF.

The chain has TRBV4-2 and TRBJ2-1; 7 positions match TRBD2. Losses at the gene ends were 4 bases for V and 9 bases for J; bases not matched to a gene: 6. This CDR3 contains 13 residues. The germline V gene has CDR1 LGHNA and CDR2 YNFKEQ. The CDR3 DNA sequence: TGTGCCAGCAGCCCAGCGGGGCGAGTTGAGCAGTTCTTC. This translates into CASSPAGRVEQFF.

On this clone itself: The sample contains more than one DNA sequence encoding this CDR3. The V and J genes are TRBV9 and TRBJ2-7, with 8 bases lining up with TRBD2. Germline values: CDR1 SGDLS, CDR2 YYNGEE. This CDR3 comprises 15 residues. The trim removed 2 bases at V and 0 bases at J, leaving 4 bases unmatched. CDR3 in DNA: TGTGCCAGCAGCGTTAGCGGGACCGACTCCTACGAGCAGTACTTC. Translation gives CASSVSGTDSYEQYF. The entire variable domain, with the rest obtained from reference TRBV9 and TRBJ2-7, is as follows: DSGVTQTPKHLITATGQRVTLRCSPRSGDLSVYWYQQSLDQGLQFLIQYYNGEERAKGNILERFSAQQFPDLHSELNLSSLELGDSALYFCASSVSGTDSYEQYFGPGTRLTVT.

The CDR3: CASSFGAYTGELFF. The CDR3 DNA reads as TGTGCCAGCAGTTTTGGAGCGTACACCGGGGAGCTGTTTTTT. V gene TRBV27 combines with J gene TRBJ2-2; D is uncertain. Trimming cost V 3 bases and J 3 bases, with 8 bases left between them. This CDR3 is 14 amino acids long. CDR1 and CDR2 (germline): MNHEY, SMNVEV (reference sequence).

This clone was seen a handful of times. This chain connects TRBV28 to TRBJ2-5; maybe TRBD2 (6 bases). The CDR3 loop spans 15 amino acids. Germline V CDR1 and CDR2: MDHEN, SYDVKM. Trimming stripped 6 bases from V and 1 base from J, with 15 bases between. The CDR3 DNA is TGTGCCAGCAGACAAACGGAGGGCTTCCAAGAGACCCAGTACTTC. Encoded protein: CASRQTEGFQETQYF.

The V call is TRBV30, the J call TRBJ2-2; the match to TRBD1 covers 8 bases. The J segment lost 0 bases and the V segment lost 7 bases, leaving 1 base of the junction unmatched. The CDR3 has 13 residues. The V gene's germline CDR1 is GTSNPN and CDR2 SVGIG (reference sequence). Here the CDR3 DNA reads TGTGCCTCGGGACAGGCGAACACCGGGGAGCTGTTTTTT. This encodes CASGQANTGELFF.

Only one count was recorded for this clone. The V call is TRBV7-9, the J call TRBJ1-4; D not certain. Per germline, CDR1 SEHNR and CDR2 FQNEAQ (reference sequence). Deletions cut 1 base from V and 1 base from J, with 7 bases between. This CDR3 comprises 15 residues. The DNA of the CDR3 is TGTGCCAGCAGCTTAGGGGGAGTAACTAATGAAAAACTGTTTTTT. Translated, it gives CASSLGGVTNEKLFF.

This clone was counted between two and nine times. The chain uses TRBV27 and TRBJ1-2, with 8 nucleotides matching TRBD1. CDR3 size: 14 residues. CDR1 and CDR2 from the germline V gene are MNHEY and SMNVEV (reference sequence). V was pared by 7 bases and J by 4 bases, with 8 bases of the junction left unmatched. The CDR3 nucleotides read TGTGCCAGCACCTTATACCAGGGGGCCTATGGCTACACCTTC. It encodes CASTLYQGAYGYTF.

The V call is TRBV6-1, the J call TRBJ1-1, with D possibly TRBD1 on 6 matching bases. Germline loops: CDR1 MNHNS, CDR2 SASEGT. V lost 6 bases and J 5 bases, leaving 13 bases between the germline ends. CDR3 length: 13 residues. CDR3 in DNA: TGTGCCAGCAGCCTAGAGGGGGGTACTGAAGCTTTCTTT. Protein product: CASSLEGGTEAFF.

The CDR3 region is CAWNSLGGPITGELFF. CDR3 nucleotide sequence: TGTGCCTGGAATTCCTTGGGAGGCCCGATAACCGGGGAGCTGTTTTTT. This chain joins TRBV30 and TRBJ2-2, with a tentative D call TRBD2 (6 bases). Germline-derived CDR1 and CDR2 are GTSNPN and SVGIG (reference sequence). Trimming removed 4 bases at V and 5 bases at J, with 20 bases between. The CDR3 runs to 16 residues.

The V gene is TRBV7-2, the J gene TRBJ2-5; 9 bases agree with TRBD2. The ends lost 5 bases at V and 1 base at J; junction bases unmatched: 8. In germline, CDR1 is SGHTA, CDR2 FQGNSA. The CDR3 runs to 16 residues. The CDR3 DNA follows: TGTGCCAGCAGCCTCCAGACTAGCGGATTCCAAGAGACCCAGTACTTC. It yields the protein CASSLQTSGFQETQYF.

The CDR3 region is CASSLERGSEKLFF. The CDR3 region has the DNA TGCGCCAGCAGCTTGGAGAGGGGAAGTGAAAAACTGTTTTTT. This chain connects TRBV5-1 to TRBJ1-4; the D gene is possibly TRBD1 (5 bases). The CDR3 has 14 amino acids. With 0 bases removed from V and 7 bases from J, the gap between germline ends came to 10 bases. CDR1 is SGHRS, CDR2 YFSETQ, per germline.

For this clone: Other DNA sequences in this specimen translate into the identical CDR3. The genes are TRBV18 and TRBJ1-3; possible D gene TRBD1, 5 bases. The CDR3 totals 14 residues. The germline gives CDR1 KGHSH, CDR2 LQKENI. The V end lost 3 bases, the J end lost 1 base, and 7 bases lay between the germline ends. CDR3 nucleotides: TGTGCCAGCTCACCCGGGGGGTCTGGAAACACCATATATTTT. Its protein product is CASSPGGSGNTIYF.

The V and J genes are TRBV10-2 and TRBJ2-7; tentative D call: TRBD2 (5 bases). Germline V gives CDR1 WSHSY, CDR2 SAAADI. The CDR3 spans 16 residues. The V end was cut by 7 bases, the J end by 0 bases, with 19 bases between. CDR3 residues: CASTMDSLYPSYEQYF. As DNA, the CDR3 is TGCGCCAGCACCATGGACTCCTTATATCCCTCCTACGAGCAGTACTTC.

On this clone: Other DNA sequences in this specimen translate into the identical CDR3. CDR3 residues: CASSFPNQPQHF. The CDR3 DNA sequence: TGTGCCAGCAGCTTTCCTAATCAGCCCCAGCATTTT. This chain uses TRBV7-9 with TRBJ1-5; D is undetermined. Trimming shortened V by 3 bases and J by 4 bases, and 4 bases separated the two germline ends. Germline assignment: CDR1 SEHNR and CDR2 FQNEAQ (reference sequence). The CDR3 has 12 amino acids.

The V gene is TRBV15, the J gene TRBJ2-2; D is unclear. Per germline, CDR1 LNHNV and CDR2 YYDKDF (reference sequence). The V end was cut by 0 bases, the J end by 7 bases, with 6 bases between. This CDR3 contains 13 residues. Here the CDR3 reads CATSRDLGGELFF. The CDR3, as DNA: TGTGCCACCAGCAGAGATCTTGGCGGGGAGCTGTTTTTT.

The DNA for the CDR3 is TGTGCCAGCAGTCGTAGACAGACCGATACGCAGTATTTT. Amino acid sequence: CASSRRQTDTQYF. The genes are TRBV9 and TRBJ2-3, with D possibly being TRBD1 (5 bases). The germline gives CDR1 SGDLS, CDR2 YYNGEE. Trimming left V 5 bases short and J 6 bases short, with 13 bases between. The CDR3 is 13 amino acids.

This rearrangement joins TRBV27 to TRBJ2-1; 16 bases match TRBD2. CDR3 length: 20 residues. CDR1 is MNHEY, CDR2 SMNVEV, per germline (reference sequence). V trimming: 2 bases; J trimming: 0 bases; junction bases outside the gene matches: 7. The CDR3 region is CASSLQGLAGGQGSYNEQFF. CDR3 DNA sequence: TGTGCCAGCAGTTTACAGGGACTAGCGGGAGGGCAGGGCTCCTACAATGAGCAGTTCTTC.

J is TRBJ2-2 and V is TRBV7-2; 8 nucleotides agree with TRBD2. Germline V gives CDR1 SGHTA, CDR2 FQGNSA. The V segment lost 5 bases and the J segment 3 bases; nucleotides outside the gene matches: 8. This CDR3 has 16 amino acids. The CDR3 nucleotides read TGTGCCAGCAGCCCCGCATTAGCGGGATACACCGGGGAGCTGTTTTTT. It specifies CASSPALAGYTGELFF.